This T cell receptor (beta chain) came from a study of regulatory T cells in long-lasting Graves disease. Regarding time point: newly diagnosed GD, antithyroid drugs for less than 3 months. The TCR library was prepared using RNA isolated from PBMCs. This clonotype was seen repeatedly, ten times or more. The TCR beta library used iRepertoire HTBI primers with Arm-PCR amplification of CDR3. Using its own MiXCR run on the multiplex PCR reads, TCRdb lists one record per CDR3 protein. The data show about half a million distinct CDR3 sequences, around 12% seen once. Trimming shortened V by 3 bases and J by 6 bases, and 21 bases separated the two germline ends. CDR3 length: 17 residues. The germline gives CDR1 SGHVS, CDR2 FQNEAQ. Another study also made use of these data, one on T cells in Graves' hyperthyroidism and ophthalmopathy. From that study: Most thyroid clonotypes expanded above 0.001 appeared in blood too.

The clonotype was recovered from a woman aged 25 to 45 with Graves disease. Sequencing used peripheral blood mononuclear cells (PBMCs), obtained at new diagnosis, from a patient treated with antithyroid drugs. This chain links TRBV7-8 with TRBJ2-1, with D perhaps TRBD1 or TRBD2 (5 bases each). The CDR3 DNA reads as TGTGCCAGCAGCTTTGGCAGGGTTTTCCAGAGGGGCAATGAGCAGTTCTTC. It encodes CASSFGRVFQRGNEQFF.